The 18 T cell receptor beta chains below come from one sample, sequenced in a study of CD8 T cells in Susac syndrome. When the RNA was reverse transcribed, random hexamers were used with an input of about 0.5 to 1 ug. TCRdb processed the immunoSEQ multiplex PCR reads anew with MiXCR; each CDR3 protein has one entry. The data show 120,000 or so distinct CDR3 sequences, with around 94% seen just once and less than 0.25% held by the top ten. Sequences were obtained from CD8+ T cells from PBMCs. The receptors derive from a human donor with Susac syndrome.

The chain combines TRBV24-1 with TRBJ1-5; D is unresolved. This CDR3 contains 13 residues. The germline V gene has CDR1 KGHDR and CDR2 SFDVKD. The V end lost 12 bases, the J end lost 0 bases, and 11 bases lay between the germline ends. The CDR3 here is CAPRGNSNQPQHF. The DNA of the CDR3 is TGTGCCCCACGGGGAAATAGCAATCAGCCCCAGCATTTT.

This clonotype was seen a single time. The chain joins TRBV20-1 to TRBJ2-2, with D possibly being TRBD2 (6 bases). Trimming shortened V by 1 base and J by 6 bases, and 15 bases separated the two germline ends. The CDR3 contains 15 residues. The germline V gene encodes CDR1 DFQATT and CDR2 SNEGSKA (reference sequence). This CDR3 is CSARGSPEGAGELFF. The DNA of the CDR3 is TGCAGTGCTAGAGGCTCCCCGGAGGGAGCCGGGGAGCTGTTTTTT.

The chain has TRBV15 and TRBJ2-3; D uncertain. The CDR3 loop spans 15 amino acids. Trimming left V 3 bases short and J 2 bases short, with 12 bases between. CDR1 is LNHNV, CDR2 YYDKDF, per germline (reference sequence). For the CDR3, the DNA is TGTGCCACCAGCAGCCTTCTCTTGGACACAGATACGCAGTATTTT. Translated: CATSSLLLDTDTQYF.

V is TRBV6-1 and J is TRBJ2-7; no clear D gene. V lost 6 bases, J lost 3 bases, and 9 bases lay in between. Germline V CDR1 and CDR2: MNHNS, SASEGT. The CDR3 consists of 12 residues. DNA of the CDR3: TGTGCCAGCAGGCAACTAATCTACGAGCAGTACTTC. It specifies CASRQLIYEQYF.

The gene calls are TRBV12-3 or TRBV12-4 and TRBJ1-3; 7 bases align to TRBD1. V dropped 7 bases and J dropped 3; count of bases not matched to a gene: 6. CDR3 length equals 14 residues. The CDR3 loop reads CASTATGSGNTIYF. In DNA, the CDR3 is TGTGCCAGCACCGCGACAGGGAGTGGAAACACCATATATTTT.

The CDR3 is CAITQGLGDNNEQFF. In nucleotides, the CDR3 is TGTGCCATCACCCAGGGACTAGGGGATAACAATGAGCAGTTCTTC. This chain uses TRBV10-3 with TRBJ2-1, with 8 nucleotides matching TRBD2. J gave up 5 bases and V 7 bases, and 10 bases lay outside the gene matches. This CDR3 has 15 residues. The germline CDR1 and CDR2 sequences are ENHRY and SYGVKD.

The rearrangement links TRBV9 to TRBJ2-1; D not certain. Per germline, CDR1 SGDLS and CDR2 YYNGEE. Trimming left V 0 bases short and J 10 bases short, with 11 bases between. The CDR3 spans 13 residues. CDR3 sequence (DNA): TGTGCCAGCAGCGTAGTCTCTACGACAGAGCAGTTCTTC. Its protein product is CASSVVSTTEQFF.

The chain employs TRBV9 and TRBJ2-7; the D call may be TRBD1 or TRBD2 (5 bases each). V was pared by 2 bases and J by 5 bases, with 14 bases between. The CDR3 spans 14 residues. CDR1 is SGDLS, CDR2 YYNGEE, per germline. CDR3 amino acids: CASSVGVSVNEQYF. Here the CDR3 DNA reads TGTGCCAGCAGCGTGGGGGTTTCGGTTAACGAGCAGTACTTC.

This clonotype was seen only once. V and J are TRBV7-9 and TRBJ1-2; D call uncertain. The V gene's germline CDR1 is SEHNR and CDR2 FQNEAQ (reference sequence). The CDR3 has 12 residues. With 4 bases removed from V and 6 bases from J, the gap between germline ends came to 9 bases. The CDR3 nucleotides are TGTGCCAGCAGCTCTTGGGAGGATGGCTACACCTTC. Residues: CASSSWEDGYTF.

This chain connects TRBV7-8 to TRBJ2-2; D is undetermined. This CDR3 is built from 16 residues. Germline CDR1 and CDR2: SGHVS and FQNEAQ. V was shortened by 2 bases and J by 0 bases, with 10 bases between the two germline ends. In DNA, the CDR3 is TGTGCCAGCAGCTTATCTGCAGTCGCGAACACCGGGGAGCTGTTTTTT. Translated, it gives CASSLSAVANTGELFF.

The chain employs TRBV30 and TRBJ1-1; no reliable D call. In germline, CDR1 is GTSNPN, CDR2 SVGIG (reference sequence). The CDR3 length is 12 residues. The ends were cut back, 3 bases at V and 7 bases at J, with 12 bases in the middle. The CDR3 DNA sequence: TGTGCCTGGAGGGAGGAGTCTCTTGAAGCTTTCTTT. Protein: CAWREESLEAFF.

V and J are TRBV30 and TRBJ1-1; D is uncertain. The CDR3 has 11 amino acids. V was trimmed by 2 bases and J by 5 bases, leaving 6 bases between them. Germline assignment: CDR1 GTSNPN and CDR2 SVGIG (reference sequence). This chain's CDR3 is CAWSFGTEAFF. CDR3 coding DNA: TGTGCCTGGAGTTTTGGGACTGAAGCTTTCTTT.

The V call is TRBV9, the J call TRBJ1-2; possibly TRBD1 for D (6 bases). V lost 3 bases and J lost 0, with 9 bases in between. CDR1 and CDR2 from the germline V gene are SGDLS and YYNGEE. The CDR3 covers 14 residues. CDR3 protein: CASSAGEANYGYTF. The CDR3 DNA follows: TGTGCCAGCAGCGCAGGGGAGGCTAACTATGGCTACACCTTC.

J is TRBJ1-5 and V is TRBV12-3 or TRBV12-4, with D perhaps matching TRBD1 (6 bases). The CDR3 sequence is 14 residues long. Trimming left V 4 bases short and J 3 bases short, with 10 bases between. CDR3: CASSWSGDNQPQHF. The CDR3 bases are TGTGCCAGCAGTTGGTCAGGGGACAATCAGCCCCAGCATTTT.

CDR3: CASSKDGQASYEQYF. The CDR3 coding sequence is TGTGCCAGCAGCAAAGATGGGCAGGCGTCGTACGAGCAGTACTTC. The chain links TRBV21-1 to TRBJ2-7. TRBV21-1 is recorded as a pseudogene. The CDR3 is 15 residues long.

The chain joins TRBV20-1 to TRBJ2-7; the match to TRBD2 covers 10 bases. V lost 6 bases and J lost 1; bases outside the gene matches: 6. This CDR3 has 14 amino acids. Germline lookup yields CDR1 DFQATT and CDR2 SNEGSKA (reference sequence). CDR3 bases: TGCAGTGCGTCCGGGACTAGCGTATCCTACGAGCAGTACTTC. It codes for CSASGTSVSYEQYF.

The chain uses TRBV12-3 or TRBV12-4 and TRBJ1-2, with a weak D call TRBD1 (6 bases). Trimming pared 8 bases from V and 7 bases from J, leaving 17 bases between. CDR3 length: 13 residues. The CDR3 nucleotides read TGTGCCAGCGACCTGGGGGGGGCCGGTGGCTACACCTTC. It specifies CASDLGGAGGYTF.

The J gene is TRBJ2-7, the V gene TRBV4-3; TRBD2 aligns across 9 bases. This CDR3 region has 16 residues. Germline V gene data show CDR1 as LGHNA and CDR2 as YSLEER. Unmatched junction bases numbered 3, after V lost 0 bases and J lost 0 bases. The CDR3 reads CASSQDIAGVSYEQYF. The CDR3 region has the DNA TGCGCCAGCAGCCAAGATATAGCGGGAGTCTCCTACGAGCAGTACTTC.